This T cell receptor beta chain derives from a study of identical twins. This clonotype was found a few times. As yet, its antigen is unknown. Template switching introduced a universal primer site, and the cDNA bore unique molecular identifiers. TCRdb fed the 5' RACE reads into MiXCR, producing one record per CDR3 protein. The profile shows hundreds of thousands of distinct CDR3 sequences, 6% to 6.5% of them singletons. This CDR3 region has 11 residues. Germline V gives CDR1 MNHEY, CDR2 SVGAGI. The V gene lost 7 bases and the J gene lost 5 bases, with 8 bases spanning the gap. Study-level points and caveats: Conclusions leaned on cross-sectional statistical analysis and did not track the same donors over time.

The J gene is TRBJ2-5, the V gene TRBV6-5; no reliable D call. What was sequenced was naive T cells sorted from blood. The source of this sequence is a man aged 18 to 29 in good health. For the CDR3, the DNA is TGTGCCAGCACCGACACCGAGACCCAGTACTTC. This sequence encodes CASTDTETQYF.